The next 7 T cell receptor beta chains were all read from a single sample in a study of blood T cell repertoires in COVID-19. Assay used: immunoSEQ multiplex PCR; TCRdb lists only in-frame clones, some missing. The sample shows some 40,000 clones, about four fifths of them seen only once. The sample taken for sequencing was peripheral blood. These receptors all stem from a woman aged 80 or over with acute or convalescent COVID-19.

This chain uses TRBV9 with TRBJ2-3; 7 bases map to TRBD2. The CDR3 covers 16 residues. Germline CDR1 reads SGDLS; CDR2 reads YYNGEE. The ends lost 0 bases at V and 4 bases at J; junction bases unmatched: 8. The CDR3: CASSVGGRGRSDTQYF. The CDR3 DNA reads as TGTGCCAGCAGCGTAGGAGGGCGGGGGAGGTCAGATACGCAGTATTTT.

V and J are TRBV21-1 and TRBJ1-6; the table's D call, TRBD1, was not checked against the DNA. TRBV21-1 is described as a pseudogene. The CDR3 contains 17 residues. CDR3 DNA: TGTGCCAGCAGCACATCCCCCCGGGACAGGGATAATTCACCCCTCCACTTT. This sequence encodes CASSTSPRDRDNSPLHF.

The V gene is TRBV7-2, the J gene TRBJ2-3, with unresolved D. V was pared by 5 bases and J by 2 bases, with 14 bases between. In germline, CDR1 is SGHTA, CDR2 FQGNSA. The CDR3 is 15 amino acids. The CDR3 DNA sequence: TGTGCCAGCAGCCAAACCGTGCTCTACACAGATACGCAGTATTTT. Translation gives CASSQTVLYTDTQYF.

The J gene is TRBJ1-1, the V gene TRBV6-1, with D uncertain. V lost 3 bases and J 0 bases, leaving 8 bases between the germline ends. The CDR3 has 14 amino acids. Germline V lookup: CDR1 MNHNS, CDR2 SASEGT. The CDR3 region is CASSDWQMNTEAFF. CDR3 DNA: TGTGCCAGCAGTGATTGGCAGATGAACACTGAAGCTTTCTTT.

The chain employs TRBV5-4 and TRBJ2-3; the D is unclear. CDR3 length equals 15 residues. Germline V gives CDR1 SGHNT, CDR2 YYREEE (reference sequence). V lost 2 bases and J lost 1, with 11 bases in between. This chain's CDR3 is CASSFYGWGTDTQYF. CDR3 DNA sequence: TGTGCCAGCAGCTTCTACGGGTGGGGCACAGATACGCAGTATTTT.

The V gene is TRBV9, the J gene TRBJ1-2; no definite D call. Per the germline V gene, CDR1 is SGDLS and CDR2 is YYNGEE. The CDR3 has 15 amino acids. The V end was cut by 0 bases, the J end by 5 bases, with 14 bases between. The CDR3 DNA reads TGTGCCAGCAGCGTAGGTGTCAGTAGGGAGTATGGCTACACCTTC. It translates to CASSVGVSREYGYTF. Looking up the rest from reference TRBV9 and TRBJ1-2 gives the full variable domain: DSGVTQTPKHLITATGQRVTLRCSPRSGDLSVYWYQQSLDQGLQFLIQYYNGEERAKGNILERFSAQQFPDLHSELNLSSLELGDSALYFCASSVGVSREYGYTFGSGTRLTVV.

The rearrangement uses TRBV7-2 and TRBJ1-1; no clear D. Trimming removed 6 bases from V and 1 base from J, with 12 bases in between. The CDR3 contains 14 residues. Germline V gives CDR1 SGHTA, CDR2 FQGNSA. The CDR3 region has the DNA TGTGCCAGCAGATGGATAGCAGCGAACACTGAAGCTTTCTTT. This encodes CASRWIAANTEAFF.